This T cell receptor (beta chain) was identified during a study of shared clonotypes between healthy human individuals. The assay used deep level. Splitting of each subset's genomic DNA was done evenly across several immunoSEQ plates. Per the study methods: Junction-only immunoSEQ sequences carried no quality scores, so filtering differed. The repertoire was sequenced with immunoSEQ multiplex PCR; TCRdb's copy has only in-frame clones and lacks some. From that table come the V and J calls and clone size; the DNA was used to work out D and trimming. The profile covers roughly 500,000 clones, with roughly 83% appearing a single time and 13% taken by the ten largest. Trimming pared 3 bases from V and 1 base from J, leaving 13 bases between. The V gene's germline CDR1 is SGHAT and CDR2 FQNNGV. The CDR3 is made up of 15 amino acids.

Sequencing was carried out using PBMCs. V is TRBV11-2 and J is TRBJ2-7; no definite D call. The sequence came from a woman in her 40s in good health. Some clones in this sample may be carry-over from other donors' samples. CDR3 loop: CASSFGLDQSYEQYF. The DNA of the CDR3 is TGTGCCAGCAGCTTTGGTCTAGATCAATCCTACGAGCAGTACTTC.